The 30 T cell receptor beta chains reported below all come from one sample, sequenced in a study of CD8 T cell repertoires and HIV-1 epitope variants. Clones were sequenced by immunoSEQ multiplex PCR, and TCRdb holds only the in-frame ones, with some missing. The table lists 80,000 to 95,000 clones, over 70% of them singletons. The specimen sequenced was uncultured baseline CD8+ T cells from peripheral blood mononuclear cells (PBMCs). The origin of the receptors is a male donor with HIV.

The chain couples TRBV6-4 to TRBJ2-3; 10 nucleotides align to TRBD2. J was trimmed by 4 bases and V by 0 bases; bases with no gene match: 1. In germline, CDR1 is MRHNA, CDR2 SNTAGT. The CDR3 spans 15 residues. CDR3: CASSDSLAGPDTQYF. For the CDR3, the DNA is TGTGCCAGCAGTGACTCACTAGCGGGACCAGATACGCAGTATTTT.

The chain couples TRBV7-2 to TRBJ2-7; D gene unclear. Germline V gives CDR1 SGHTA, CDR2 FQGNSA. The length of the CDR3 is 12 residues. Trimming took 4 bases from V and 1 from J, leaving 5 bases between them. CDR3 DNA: TGTGCCAGCAGCTCCTATTCCTACGAGCAGTACTTC. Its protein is CASSSYSYEQYF.

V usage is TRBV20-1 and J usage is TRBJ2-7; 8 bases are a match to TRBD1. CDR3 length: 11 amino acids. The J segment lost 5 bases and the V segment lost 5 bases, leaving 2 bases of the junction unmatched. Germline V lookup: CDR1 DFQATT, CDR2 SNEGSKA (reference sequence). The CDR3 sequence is CSADRGHEQYF. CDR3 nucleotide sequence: TGCAGTGCTGACAGGGGCCACGAGCAGTACTTC.

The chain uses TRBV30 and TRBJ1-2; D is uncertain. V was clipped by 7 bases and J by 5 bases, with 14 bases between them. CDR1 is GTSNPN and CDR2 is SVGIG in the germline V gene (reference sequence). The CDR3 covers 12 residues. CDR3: CASQRRRYGYTF. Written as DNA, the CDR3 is TGTGCCTCACAGAGACGGAGATATGGCTACACCTTC.

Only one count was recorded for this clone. The CDR3 DNA sequence: TGTGCCAGCAGCTTAGGGGGCTCGACAGGCAATAACTATGGCTACACCTTC. It is translated as CASSLGGSTGNNYGYTF. The rearrangement links TRBV7-8 to TRBJ1-2, with D possibly being TRBD1 (6 bases). The V end was cut by 1 base, the J end by 1 base, with 16 bases between. CDR1 is SGHVS, CDR2 FQNEAQ, per germline. CDR3 length: 17 amino acids.

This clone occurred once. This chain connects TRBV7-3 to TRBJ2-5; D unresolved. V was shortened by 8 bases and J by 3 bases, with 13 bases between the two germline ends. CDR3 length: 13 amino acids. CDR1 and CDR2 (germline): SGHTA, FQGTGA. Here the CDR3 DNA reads TGTGCCAGCCAGCCGGGCCCCGAAGAGACCCAGTACTTC. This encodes CASQPGPEETQYF.

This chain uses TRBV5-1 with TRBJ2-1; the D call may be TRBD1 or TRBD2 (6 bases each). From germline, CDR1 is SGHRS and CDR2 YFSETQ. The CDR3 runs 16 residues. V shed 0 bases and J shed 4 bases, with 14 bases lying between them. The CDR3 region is CASSLAGGGPYNEQFF. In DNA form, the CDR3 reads TGCGCCAGCAGCTTGGCCGGTGGGGGGCCTTACAATGAGCAGTTCTTC.

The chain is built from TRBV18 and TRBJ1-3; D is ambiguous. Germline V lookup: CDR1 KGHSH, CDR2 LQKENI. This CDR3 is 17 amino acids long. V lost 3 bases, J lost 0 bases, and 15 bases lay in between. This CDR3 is CASSPLAGDSSGNTIYF. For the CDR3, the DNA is TGTGCCAGCTCACCTCTAGCAGGCGATTCCTCTGGAAACACCATATATTTT.

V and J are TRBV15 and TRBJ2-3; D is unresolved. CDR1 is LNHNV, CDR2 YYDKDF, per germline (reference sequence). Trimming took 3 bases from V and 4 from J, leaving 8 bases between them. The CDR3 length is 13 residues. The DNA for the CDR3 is TGTGCCACCAGCAGTCATCTAGCAGATACGCAGTATTTT. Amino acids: CATSSHLADTQYF.

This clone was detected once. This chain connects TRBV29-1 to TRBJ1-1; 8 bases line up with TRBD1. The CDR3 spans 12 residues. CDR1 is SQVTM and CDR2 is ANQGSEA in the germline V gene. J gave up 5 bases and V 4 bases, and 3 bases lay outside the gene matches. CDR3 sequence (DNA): TGCAGCGTTGGGACAGGGTCGACTGAAGCTTTCTTT. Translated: CSVGTGSTEAFF.

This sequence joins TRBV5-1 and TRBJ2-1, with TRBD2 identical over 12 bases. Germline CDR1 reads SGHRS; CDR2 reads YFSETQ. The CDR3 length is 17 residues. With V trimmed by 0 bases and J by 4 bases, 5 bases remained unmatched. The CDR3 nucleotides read TGCGCCAGCAGCTTGGGGCTGACTAGCGGGGGATACAATGAGCAGTTCTTC. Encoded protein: CASSLGLTSGGYNEQFF.

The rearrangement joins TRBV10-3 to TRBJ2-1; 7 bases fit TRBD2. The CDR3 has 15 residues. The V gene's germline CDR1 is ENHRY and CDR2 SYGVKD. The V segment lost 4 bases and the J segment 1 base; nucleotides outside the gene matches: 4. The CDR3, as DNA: TGTGCCATCAGTGCTTCGGGGGGATCCTACAATGAGCAGTTCTTC. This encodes CAISASGGSYNEQFF.

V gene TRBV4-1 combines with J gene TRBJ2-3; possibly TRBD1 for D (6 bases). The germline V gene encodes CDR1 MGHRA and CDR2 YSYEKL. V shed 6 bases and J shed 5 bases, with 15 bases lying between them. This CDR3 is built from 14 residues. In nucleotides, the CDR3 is TGCGCCAGCAGAAAACTTACAGGGAAAGATACGCAGTATTTT. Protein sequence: CASRKLTGKDTQYF.

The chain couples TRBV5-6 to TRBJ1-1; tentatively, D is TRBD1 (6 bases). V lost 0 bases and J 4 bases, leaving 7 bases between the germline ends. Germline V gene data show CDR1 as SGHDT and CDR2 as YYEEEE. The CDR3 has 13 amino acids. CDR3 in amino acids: CASSLEGGTEAFF. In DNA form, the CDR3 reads TGTGCCAGCAGCTTGGAAGGGGGCACTGAAGCTTTCTTT.

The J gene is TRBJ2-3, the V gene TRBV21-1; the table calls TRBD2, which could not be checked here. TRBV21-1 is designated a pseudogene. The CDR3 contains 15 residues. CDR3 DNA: TGTGCCAGCAGCCAGCGGGAGGTTCGTACAGATACGCAGTATTTT. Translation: CASSQREVRTDTQYF.

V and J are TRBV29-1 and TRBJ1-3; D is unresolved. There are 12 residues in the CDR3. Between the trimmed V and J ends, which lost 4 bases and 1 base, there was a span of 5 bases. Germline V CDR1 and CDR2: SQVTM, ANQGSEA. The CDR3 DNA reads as TGCAGCGTTGCGGAATCTGGAAACACCATATATTTT. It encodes CSVAESGNTIYF.

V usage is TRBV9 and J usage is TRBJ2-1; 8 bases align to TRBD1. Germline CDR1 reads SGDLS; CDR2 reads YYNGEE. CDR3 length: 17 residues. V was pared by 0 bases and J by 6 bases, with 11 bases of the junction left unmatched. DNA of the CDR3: TGTGCCAGCAGCGTAGCGGATCAGGGGGCGCTAGGCAATGAGCAGTTCTTC. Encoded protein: CASSVADQGALGNEQFF.

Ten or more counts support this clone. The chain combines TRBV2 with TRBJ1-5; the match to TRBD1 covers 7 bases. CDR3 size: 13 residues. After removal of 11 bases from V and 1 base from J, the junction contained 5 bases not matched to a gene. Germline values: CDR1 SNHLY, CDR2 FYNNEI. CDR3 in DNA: TGTGCCGGACAGGCGGAAAGCAATCAGCCCCAGCATTTT. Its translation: CAGQAESNQPQHF. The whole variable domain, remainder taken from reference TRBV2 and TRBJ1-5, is EPEVTQTPSHQVTQMGQEVILRCVPISNHLYFYWYRQILGQKVEFLVSFYNNEISEKSEIFDDQFSVERPDGSNFTLKIRSTKLEDSAMYFCAGQAESNQPQHFGDGTRLSIL.

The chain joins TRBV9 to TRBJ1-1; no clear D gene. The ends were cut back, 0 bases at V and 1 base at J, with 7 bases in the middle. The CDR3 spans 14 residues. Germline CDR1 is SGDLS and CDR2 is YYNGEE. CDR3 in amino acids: CASSVVAENTEAFF. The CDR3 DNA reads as TGTGCCAGCAGCGTAGTGGCAGAGAACACTGAAGCTTTCTTT.

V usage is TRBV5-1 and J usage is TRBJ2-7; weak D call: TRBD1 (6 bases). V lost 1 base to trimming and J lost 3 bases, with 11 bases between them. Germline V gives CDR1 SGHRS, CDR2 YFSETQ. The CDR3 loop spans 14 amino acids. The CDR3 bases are TGCGCCAGCAGCTTGCGGCAGGGGAGCTACGAGCAGTACTTC. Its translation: CASSLRQGSYEQYF.

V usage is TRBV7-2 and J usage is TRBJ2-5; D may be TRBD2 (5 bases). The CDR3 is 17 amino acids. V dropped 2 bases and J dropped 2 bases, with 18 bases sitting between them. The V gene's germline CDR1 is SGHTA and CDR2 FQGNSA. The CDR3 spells CASSLRRVGVGQETQYF. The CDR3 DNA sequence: TGTGCCAGCAGCTTAAGGCGGGTTGGGGTAGGACAAGAGACCCAGTACTTC.

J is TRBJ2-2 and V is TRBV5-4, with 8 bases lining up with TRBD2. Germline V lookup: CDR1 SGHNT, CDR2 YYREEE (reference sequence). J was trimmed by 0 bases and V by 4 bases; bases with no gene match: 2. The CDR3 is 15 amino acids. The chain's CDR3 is CASSSSGANTGELFF. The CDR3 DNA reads TGTGCCAGCAGCAGTAGCGGGGCGAACACCGGGGAGCTGTTTTTT. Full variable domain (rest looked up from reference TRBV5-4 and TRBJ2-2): ETGVTQSPTHLIKTRGQQVTLRCSSQSGHNTVSWYQQALGQGPQFIFQYYREEENGRGNFPPRFSGLQFPNYSSELNVNALELDDSALYLCASSSSGANTGELFFGEGSRLTVL.

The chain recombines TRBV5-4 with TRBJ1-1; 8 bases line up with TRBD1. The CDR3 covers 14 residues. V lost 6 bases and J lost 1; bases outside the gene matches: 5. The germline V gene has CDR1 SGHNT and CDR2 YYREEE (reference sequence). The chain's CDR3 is CASTWGQENTEAFF. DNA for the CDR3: TGTGCCAGCACCTGGGGACAGGAGAACACTGAAGCTTTCTTT.

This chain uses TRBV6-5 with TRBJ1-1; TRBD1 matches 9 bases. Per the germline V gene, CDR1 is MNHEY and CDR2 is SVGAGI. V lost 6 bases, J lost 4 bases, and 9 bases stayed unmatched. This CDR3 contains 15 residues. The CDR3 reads CASRGSYRGLTEAFF. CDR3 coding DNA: TGTGCCAGCAGAGGTAGTTACAGGGGGCTCACTGAAGCTTTCTTT.

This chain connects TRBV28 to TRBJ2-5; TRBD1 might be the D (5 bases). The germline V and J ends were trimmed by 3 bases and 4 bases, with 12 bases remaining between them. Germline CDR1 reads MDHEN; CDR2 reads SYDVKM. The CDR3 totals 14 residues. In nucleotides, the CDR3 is TGTGCCAGCAGTTTGAACCTGCAGGGAGAGACCCAGTACTTC. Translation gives CASSLNLQGETQYF.

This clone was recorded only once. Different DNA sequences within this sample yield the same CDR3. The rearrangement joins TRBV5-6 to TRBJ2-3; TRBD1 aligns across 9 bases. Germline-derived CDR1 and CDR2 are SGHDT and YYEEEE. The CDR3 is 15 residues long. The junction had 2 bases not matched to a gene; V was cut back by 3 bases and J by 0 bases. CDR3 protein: CASSWGQGSTDTQYF. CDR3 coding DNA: TGTGCCAGCAGCTGGGGACAGGGAAGCACAGATACGCAGTATTTT.

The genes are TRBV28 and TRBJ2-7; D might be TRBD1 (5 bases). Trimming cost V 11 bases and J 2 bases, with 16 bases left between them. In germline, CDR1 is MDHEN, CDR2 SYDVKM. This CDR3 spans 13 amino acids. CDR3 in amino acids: CAADRSGTYEQYF. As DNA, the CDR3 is TGTGCCGCCGACAGATCTGGAACCTACGAGCAGTACTTC. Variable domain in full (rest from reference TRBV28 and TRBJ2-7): DVKVTQSSRYLVKRTGEKVFLECVQDMDHENMFWYRQDPGLGLRLIYFSYDVKMKEKGDIPEGYSVSREKKERFSLILESASTNQTSMYLCAADRSGTYEQYFGPGTRLTVT.

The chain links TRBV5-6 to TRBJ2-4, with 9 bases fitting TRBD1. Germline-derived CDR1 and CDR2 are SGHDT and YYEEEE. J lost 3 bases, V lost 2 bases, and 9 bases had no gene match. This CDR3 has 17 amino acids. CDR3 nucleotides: TGTGCCAGCAGCTTTCGGACAGGGGAGGAGGTCAAAAACATTCAGTACTTC. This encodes CASSFRTGEEVKNIQYF.

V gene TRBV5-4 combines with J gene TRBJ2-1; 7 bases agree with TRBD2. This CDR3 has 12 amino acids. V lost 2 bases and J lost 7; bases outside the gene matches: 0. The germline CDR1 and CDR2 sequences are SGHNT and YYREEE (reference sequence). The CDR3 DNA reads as TGTGCCAGCAGCTTCGGGGGGAATGAGCAGTTCTTC. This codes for CASSFGGNEQFF.

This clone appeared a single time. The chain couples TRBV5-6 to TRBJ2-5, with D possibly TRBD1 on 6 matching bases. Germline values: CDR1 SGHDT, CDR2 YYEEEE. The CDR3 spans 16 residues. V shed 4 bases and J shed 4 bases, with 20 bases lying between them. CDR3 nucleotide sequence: TGTGCCAGCAGCGAAAGGACAGCGTATGGGGGAGAGACCCAGTACTTC. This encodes CASSERTAYGGETQYF.